The rows below give T cell receptor beta chains drawn from one sample of a study of human T cells and chemical hapten exposure. A single record per CDR3 protein comes from TCRdb applying MiXCR to the RACE reads. The table shows about 77,000 distinct CDR3 sequences, with around 9.3% occurring only once. The material sequenced was whole blood. These receptors were collected from a female donor in good health. Some clones in this sample may be carry-over from other donors' samples. Each CDR3 is given with its conserved first and last residue. A D gene is named only where the DNA matches it firmly. A row's size may be missing; if present it is once, few, many or a size class.

>.|TRBV5-6|TRBJ2-7|.
TGTGCCAGCAGCTTGGGAGGTCGGCCATACGAGCAGTACTTC
CASSLGGRPYEQYF
>.|TRBV2|TRBJ1-5|few
TGTGCCAGCAGTGTCCTCGGACAGAAGAATCAGCCCCAGCATTTT
CASSVLGQKNQPQHF
>.|TRBV3-1|TRBJ2-7|few
TGTGCCAGCAGCGGGGACTCAGGCACTGGCGAGCAGTACTTC
CASSGDSGTGEQYF
>TRBD2|TRBV5-1|TRBJ2-3|.
TGCGCCAGCAGCTCGACACCAGCGGGGGTTAGTACAGATACGCAGTATTTT
CASSSTPAGVSTDTQYF
>TRBD2|TRBV9|TRBJ2-3|.
TGTGCCAGCAGCGTAAGTCTTGGGGCTAGCGGGGGAAGCACAGATACGCAGTATTTT
CASSVSLGASGGSTDTQYF
>TRBD1|TRBV11-3|TRBJ2-3|.
TGTGCCAGCAGCACAAGGGACGGACAGGGGGGTCCGGATACGCAGTATTTT
CASSTRDGQGGPDTQYF
>.|TRBV18|TRBJ1-1|few
TGTGCCAGCTCACCACGGGAGGGGATGGAGAACACTGAAGCTTTCTTT
CASSPREGMENTEAFF
>.|TRBV29-1|TRBJ1-5|many
TGCAGCGTTGCCACCCAGGGTAGCGGGGACCAGCCCCAGCATTTT
CSVATQGSGDQPQHF
>.|TRBV6-5|TRBJ2-3|.
TGTGCCAGCAAAAACACAGATACGCAGTATTTT
CASKNTDTQYF
>.|TRBV12-3/TRBV12-4|TRBJ1-5|many
TGTGCCAGCAGGGGGACGGTTAATCAGCCCCAGCATTTT
CASRGTVNQPQHF
>.|TRBV7-9|TRBJ2-1|many
TGTGCCAGCAGCGAAACGGGGGCCAGGGGACACAATGAGCAGTTCTTC
CASSETGARGHNEQFF
>.|TRBV4-2|TRBJ1-6|few
TGTGCCAGCAGCCAAGATCGGTATCAAAGTTCACCCCTCCACTTT
CASSQDRYQSSPLHF
>TRBD1|TRBV7-9|TRBJ1-1|.
TGTGCCAGCAGCGCTCACGGGACAGATGAAGCTTTCTTT
CASSAHGTDEAFF
>.|TRBV12-3/TRBV12-4|TRBJ2-3|.
TGTGCCAGCAGCCCGTGGGCGGATACGCAGTATTTT
CASSPWADTQYF
>.|TRBV25-1|TRBJ2-7|many
TGTGCCAGCAGTATCCCGGGACTCGCAATGGAATTC
CASSIPGLAMEF
>.|TRBV5-1|TRBJ1-1|.
TGCGCCAGCAGCTTGGAAGGTCCGGTTAACACTGAAGCTTTCTTT
CASSLEGPVNTEAFF
>.|TRBV20-1|TRBJ1-5|.
TGCAGTGCTAGGATCTCGAATCAGCCCCAGCATTTT
CSARISNQPQHF
>.|TRBV12-3/TRBV12-4|TRBJ2-7|many
TGTGCCAGCAGTTTAGCGGAAGACACCGTCTCCTACGAGCAGTACTTC
CASSLAEDTVSYEQYF
>TRBD1|TRBV10-3|TRBJ2-3|.
TGTGCCATCAGTGAACCACAGGGGGCTGGAAATACGCAGTATTTT
CAISEPQGAGNTQYF
>.|TRBV3-1|TRBJ1-2|few
TGTGCCAGCAGCCCGGACCCATATGGCTACACCTTC
CASSPDPYGYTF
>.|TRBV5-1|TRBJ1-6|few
TGCGCCAGCAAACCGGGACAATATAATTCACCCCTCCACTTT
CASKPGQYNSPLHF
>TRBD1|TRBV6-5|TRBJ1-5|many
TGTGCCAGCAGTCGGACAGGGTCCAATCAGCCCCAGCATTTT
CASSRTGSNQPQHF
>.|TRBV6-1|TRBJ2-1|.
TGTGCCAGCAGTGAAGGGGGGGGGACAGGGCAGTTCTTC
CASSEGGGTGQFF
>.|TRBV7-3|TRBJ1-1|many
TGTGCCAGCAGCGTCATGGGCGGGCCTAATGAAGCTTTCTTT
CASSVMGGPNEAFF
>.|TRBV29-1|TRBJ1-1|.
TGCAGCGTATCCTATACAGAAGGCACTGAAGCTTTCTTT
CSVSYTEGTEAFF
>.|TRBV5-1|TRBJ1-1|.
TGCGCCAGCAGCTTGGTGTGGGGGCTGAACACTGAAGCTTTCTTT
CASSLVWGLNTEAFF
>.|TRBV7-6|TRBJ1-1|many
TGTGCCAGCAGCTATCTGGGAGGGCGTGAAGCTTTCTTT
CASSYLGGREAFF
>.|TRBV28|TRBJ2-7|many
TGTGCCAGCAGCTCCGACAGCTACGAGCAGTACTTC
CASSSDSYEQYF
>TRBD1|TRBV27|TRBJ2-7|few
TGTGCCAGCAGTGAAATCAGGGGGCCGTCCTACGAGCAGTACTTC
CASSEIRGPSYEQYF
>TRBD2|TRBV9|TRBJ2-1|.
TGTGCCAGCAGCGTAGCGGGGGGGAGCTCCTACAATGAGCAGTTCTTC
CASSVAGGSSYNEQFF
>.|TRBV29-1|TRBJ2-3|many
TGCAGCGTTGGGGGCACAGAAGATAGCACAGATACGCAGTATTTT
CSVGGTEDSTDTQYF
>.|TRBV7-2|TRBJ2-6|many
TGTGCCAGCAGCCCAGGACAGTTCTCTGGGGCCAACGTCCTGACTTTC
CASSPGQFSGANVLTF
>TRBD1|TRBV6-6|TRBJ2-7|.
TGTGCCAGCAGTTACGGGACAGGGGTAGCCGAGCAGTACTTC
CASSYGTGVAEQYF
>TRBD1|TRBV4-3|TRBJ1-4|.
TGCGCCAGCAGCCAAGATGGGGGTGCAGGGGGGGAAAAACTGTTTTTT
CASSQDGGAGGEKLFF
>.|TRBV21-1|TRBJ2-7|many
TGTGCCAGCAGCTTCTGGAAGGGCTACGAGCAGTACTTC
CASSFWKGYEQYF
>TRBD2|TRBV14|TRBJ2-7|few
TGTGCCAGCAGCCGTTTAGCGGGGGGGCCTAACGAGCAGTACTTC
CASSRLAGGPNEQYF
>TRBD1|TRBV28|TRBJ2-5|.
TGTGCCAGCAGCCCCCACCCGGACAGGCAAGAGACCCAGTACTTC
CASSPHPDRQETQYF
>TRBD2|TRBV7-9|TRBJ2-3|few
TGTGCCAGCAGCCCAGGGACTACCACAGATACGCAGTATTTT
CASSPGTTTDTQYF
>.|TRBV20-1|TRBJ2-4|few
TGCAGTGCTAGAGAAGGGTCACAGGTAGCCAAAAACATTCAGTACTTC
CSAREGSQVAKNIQYF
>TRBD1|TRBV4-2|TRBJ2-7|many
TGTGCCAGCAGCCAAGATTTTCCAGGGGGCTTCGACGAGCAGTACTTC
CASSQDFPGGFDEQYF
>.|TRBV18|TRBJ1-1|many
TGTGCCAGCTCAGTAGACTACTCAGTTGTTGGCACTGAAGCTTTCTTT
CASSVDYSVVGTEAFF
>.|TRBV6-1|TRBJ1-5|.
TGTGCCAGCAGTGAAGCGTATTTTCAGCCCCAGCATTTT
CASSEAYFQPQHF
>TRBD2|TRBV7-7|TRBJ2-5|.
TGTGCTAGCAGCCTGGGGGGGACGGAGACCCAGTACTTC
CASSLGGTETQYF
>.|TRBV4-3|TRBJ2-6|few
TGCGCCAGCAGCCAAGTTTTGAGCTCTGGGGCCAACGTCCTGACTTTC
CASSQVLSSGANVLTF
>TRBD2|TRBV12-3/TRBV12-4|TRBJ2-1|few
TGTGCCAGCAGCTCCGGGACTAGATACAATGAGCAGTTCTTC
CASSSGTRYNEQFF
>.|TRBV28|TRBJ1-2|few
TGTGCCAGCCGGCAGTGGGTCGGCTATGGCTACACCTTC
CASRQWVGYGYTF
>.|TRBV7-9|TRBJ2-7|few
TGTGCCAGCAGCTTAGCGGGGAGCCTCAGGATAGGCTACGAGCAGTACTTC
CASSLAGSLRIGYEQYF
>.|TRBV6-6|TRBJ1-2|few
TGTGCCAGCAGTTCTCTGCCCCGCGGCGGTGGCTACACCTTC
CASSSLPRGGGYTF
>.|TRBV7-2|TRBJ1-5|few
TGTGCCAGCAGCCAAACAGGGAGAGGTCAGCCCCAGCATTTT
CASSQTGRGQPQHF
>TRBD1|TRBV20-1|TRBJ1-5|many
TGCAGTGCTACAACAGGGGGCGTAGGACGCAATCAGCCCCAGCATTTT
CSATTGGVGRNQPQHF
>TRBD1|TRBV29-1|TRBJ1-2|few
TGCAGTGAGTTGAGATTCCGGGACAGGGTCTATGGCTACACCTTC
CSELRFRDRVYGYTF
>.|TRBV6-2/TRBV6-3|TRBJ2-3|many
TGTGCCAGCAGACCAAGGGGCTACAGGGATATAGCAGATACGCAGTATTTT
CASRPRGYRDIADTQYF
>.|TRBV7-9|TRBJ2-5|few
TGTGCCAGCAGCCGCAGGTTGCGGGAGACCCAGTACTTC
CASSRRLRETQYF
>.|TRBV20-1|TRBJ2-5|medium-sized
TGCAGTGCTAGACGTTTGAGTGGGGACCAAGAGACCCAGTACTTC
CSARRLSGDQETQYF
>.|TRBV9|TRBJ2-3|many
TGTGCCAGCAGCGTATCGGCTGCAGATACGCAGTATTTT
CASSVSAADTQYF
>TRBD1|TRBV5-1|TRBJ1-1|few
TGCGCCAGCAGCGCCCTTACAGGGGGCTCTGAAGCTTTCTTT
CASSALTGGSEAFF
>.|TRBV4-2|TRBJ2-7|.
TGTGCCAGCAGCCAAGACAGCCGGGCTAGTGGGTACGAGCAGTACTTC
CASSQDSRASGYEQYF
>.|TRBV15|TRBJ1-1|few
TGTGCCACCAGCCCAAAAAGGGGGAACACTGAAGCTTTCTTT
CATSPKRGNTEAFF
>.|TRBV13|TRBJ1-2|few
TGTGCCAGCAGCTTCGAAGGCGGGGGGAAACTGGCTGGCTACACCTTC
CASSFEGGGKLAGYTF
>.|TRBV5-6|TRBJ2-3|many
TGTGCCAGCAGCTTTACAACCACTCTCCGACCCATGGAGACAGATACGCAGTATTTT
CASSFTTTLRPMETDTQYF